This TCR beta chain was recorded in a study of CD8+ T cells in alopecia areata. Between the trimmed V and J ends, which lost 0 bases and 0 bases, there was a span of 12 bases. The CDR3 runs to 16 residues. Germline V gene sequence: CDR1 SQVTM, CDR2 ANQGSEA. cDNA serving as the sequencing template came from extracted, reverse transcribed RNA. Clones were sequenced by immunoSEQ multiplex PCR, and TCRdb holds only the in-frame ones, with some missing. The top ten clones hold about 0.88% of a sample with under 300,000 clones, about three fifths of them seen once. Treatment described: oral pan-JAK inhibitor, 5-10 mg twice daily.

This receptor was identified in a human donor with alopecia areata. The chain carries TRBV29-1 and TRBJ2-1; a possible D gene is TRBD1 (5 bases). The sequenced sample was CD4+ T cells sorted from blood, obtained at week 52, from a patient treated with tofacitinib. CDR3 loop: CSVEDGAANSYNEQFF. CDR3 DNA: TGCAGCGTTGAAGATGGGGCAGCTAACTCCTACAATGAGCAGTTCTTC.